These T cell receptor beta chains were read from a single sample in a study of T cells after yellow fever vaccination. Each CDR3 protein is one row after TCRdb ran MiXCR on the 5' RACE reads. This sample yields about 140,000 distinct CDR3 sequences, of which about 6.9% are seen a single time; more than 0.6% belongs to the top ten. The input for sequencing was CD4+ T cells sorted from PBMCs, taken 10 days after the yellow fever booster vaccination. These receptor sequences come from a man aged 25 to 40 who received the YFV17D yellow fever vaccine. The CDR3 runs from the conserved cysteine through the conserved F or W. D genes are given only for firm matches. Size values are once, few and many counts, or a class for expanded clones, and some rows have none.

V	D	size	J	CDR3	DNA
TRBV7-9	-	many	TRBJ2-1	CASSWDGEQFF	TGTGCCAGCAGCTGGGACGGCGAGCAGTTCTTC
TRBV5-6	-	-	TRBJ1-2	CASSLEAGNGYTF	TGTGCCAGCAGCTTGGAGGCAGGGAATGGCTACACCTTC
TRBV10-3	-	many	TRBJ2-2	CAITAAGELFF	TGTGCCATCACAGCGGCCGGGGAGCTGTTTTTT
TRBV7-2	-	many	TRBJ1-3	CASSLYLGTSGNTIYF	TGTGCCAGCAGCTTATATCTGGGCACCTCTGGAAACACCATATATTTT
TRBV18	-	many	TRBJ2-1	CASSPPGRGVYNEQFF	TGTGCCAGCTCACCACCGGGCAGGGGGGTCTACAATGAGCAGTTCTTC
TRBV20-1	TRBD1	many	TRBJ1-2	CSARNRGLGGYTF	TGCAGTGCTCGTAACAGGGGGCTGGGTGGCTACACCTTC
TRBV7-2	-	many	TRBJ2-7	CASSLPGSSSYEQYF	TGTGCCAGCAGCTTACCGGGGAGTAGCTCCTACGAGCAGTACTTC
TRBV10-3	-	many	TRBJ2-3	CAISDNTDTQYF	TGTGCCATCTCGGACAACACAGATACGCAGTATTTT
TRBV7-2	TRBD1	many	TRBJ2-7	CASSYDRESYEQYF	TGTGCCAGCAGCTACGACAGGGAGTCCTACGAGCAGTACTTC
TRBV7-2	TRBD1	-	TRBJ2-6	CASSFDRDRYNVLTF	TGTGCCAGCAGCTTTGACCGGGACAGGTATAACGTCCTGACTTTC
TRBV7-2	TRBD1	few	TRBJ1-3	CASSPQGTGVGNTIYF	TGTGCCAGCAGCCCCCAGGGGACAGGGGTCGGAAACACCATATATTTT
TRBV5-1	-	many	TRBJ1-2	CASSKAGTDYGYTF	TGCGCCAGCAGCAAGGCCGGGACGGATTATGGCTACACCTTC